Ten or more counts support the clone carrying this T cell receptor (beta chain). The antigen is undetermined. There are 13 residues in the CDR3. The ends were cut back, 5 bases at V and 5 bases at J, with 12 bases in the middle. The authors amplified TCR beta CDR3 regions, and they did so from RNA transcripts for repertoire sequencing. Following a first-round RT-PCR that used HTBI primers, a second-round multiplex PCR was carried out. TCRdb re-called the multiplex PCR reads with MiXCR, one entry per CDR3 protein. The repertoire holds over 200,000 distinct CDR3 sequences, with approximately 29% as singletons. Certain patients were not enrolled. These were patients with other autoimmune diseases, uncontrolled infections, pregnancy or lactation. PBMCs were obtained from about 9.4 ml of fresh peripheral blood. The data derive from a study of Graves' ophthalmopathy and Graves' hyperthyroidism. Study conclusions and caveats: Sensitivity reached over 85% and specificity over 65% for a 13-signature model separating ophthalmopathy from stable hyperthyroidism.

This chain uses TRBV12-3 or TRBV12-4 with TRBJ2-5; tentative D call: TRBD2 (7 bases). What was sequenced was peripheral blood. The source of this sequence is a man between 50 and 59 years old with Graves' ophthalmopathy. CDR3 bases: TGTGCCAGCAGTCCGGGGGGCGGCGAGACCCAGTACTTC. Amino acids: CASSPGGGETQYF.